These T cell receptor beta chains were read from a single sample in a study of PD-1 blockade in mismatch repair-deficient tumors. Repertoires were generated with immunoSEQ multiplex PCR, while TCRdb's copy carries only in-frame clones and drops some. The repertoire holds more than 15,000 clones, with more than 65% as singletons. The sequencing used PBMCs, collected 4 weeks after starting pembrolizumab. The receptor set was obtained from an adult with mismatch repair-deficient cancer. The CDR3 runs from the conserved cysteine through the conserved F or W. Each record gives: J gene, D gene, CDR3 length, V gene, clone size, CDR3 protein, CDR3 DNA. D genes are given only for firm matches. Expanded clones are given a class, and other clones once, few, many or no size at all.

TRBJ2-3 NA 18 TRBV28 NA CASSYPMGQAGDKDTQYF TGTGCCAGCAGCTACCCTATGGGACAAGCAGGGGATAAGGATACGCAGTATTTT
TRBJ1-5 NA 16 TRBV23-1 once CASRPQDSDSNQPQHF TGCGCCAGCAGACCCCAGGACAGTGATAGCAATCAGCCCCAGCATTTT
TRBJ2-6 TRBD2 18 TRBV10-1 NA CASSDRLADNSGANVLTF TGCGCCAGCAGTGACCGACTAGCGGATAACTCTGGGGCCAACGTCCTGACTTTC
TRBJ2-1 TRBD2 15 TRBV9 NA CASSYVAGPYNEQFF TGTGCCAGCAGCTACGTAGCGGGCCCCTACAATGAGCAGTTCTTC
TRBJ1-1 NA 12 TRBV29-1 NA CSVGTVNTEAFF TGCAGCGTTGGGACAGTGAACACTGAAGCTTTCTTT
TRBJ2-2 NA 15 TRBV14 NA CASREDGINTGELFF TGTGCCAGCAGAGAGGACGGGATTAACACCGGGGAGCTGTTTTTT
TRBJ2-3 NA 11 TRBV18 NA CASCGTDTQYF TGTGCCAGTTGCGGGACAGATACGCAGTATTTT
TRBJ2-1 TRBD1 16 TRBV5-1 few CASSTYRGPPINEQFF TGCGCCAGCAGCACCTACAGGGGCCCCCCCATCAATGAGCAGTTCTTC
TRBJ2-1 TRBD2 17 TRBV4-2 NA CASSQDPSGSSYNEQFF TGTGCCAGCAGCCAAGATCCTAGCGGGAGCTCCTACAATGAGCAGTTCTTC
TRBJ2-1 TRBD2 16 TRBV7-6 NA CASSRGIAGVLNEQFF TGTGCCAGCAGCAGGGGTATAGCGGGAGTTTTGAATGAGCAGTTCTTC
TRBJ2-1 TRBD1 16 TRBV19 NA CASTEDGTGFLVGQFF TGTGCCAGTACGGAGGACGGGACAGGTTTCCTGGTGGGGCAGTTCTTC
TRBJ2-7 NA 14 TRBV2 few CASSENRDSYEQYF TGTGCCAGCAGTGAAAACAGGGACTCCTACGAGCAGTACTTC
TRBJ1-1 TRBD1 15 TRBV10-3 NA CAINSGTGGNTEAFF TGTGCCATCAACTCCGGGACAGGGGGAAACACTGAAGCTTTCTTT
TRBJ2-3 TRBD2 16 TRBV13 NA CASSLVDLAGWNTQYF TGTGCCAGCAGCTTAGTTGATCTAGCGGGATGGAATACGCAGTATTTT
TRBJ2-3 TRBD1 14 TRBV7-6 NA CASSGGQRTDTQYF TGTGCCAGCAGCGGGGGACAGCGCACAGATACGCAGTATTTT
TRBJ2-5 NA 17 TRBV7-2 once CASSLAPSVQGRETQYF TGTGCCAGCAGCTTAGCGCCCTCGGTACAGGGTCGAGAGACCCAGTACTTC
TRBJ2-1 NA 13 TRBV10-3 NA CAITADGMNEQFF TGTGCCATCACGGCGGACGGGATGAATGAGCAGTTCTTC
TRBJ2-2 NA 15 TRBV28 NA CASYRRQKVTGELFF TGTGCCAGTTACCGGAGGCAGAAGGTCACCGGGGAGCTGTTTTTT
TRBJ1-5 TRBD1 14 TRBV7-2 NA CASRDNRGGQPQHF TGTGCCAGCAGGGATAACAGGGGAGGCCAGCCCCAGCATTTT
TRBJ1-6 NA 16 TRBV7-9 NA CASRRPGGGYNSPLHF TGTGCCAGCAGACGCCCGGGGGGAGGATATAATTCACCCCTCCACTTT
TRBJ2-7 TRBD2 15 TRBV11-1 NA CASSPHIAGGREQYF TGTGCCAGCAGCCCCCACATAGCGGGAGGGCGTGAGCAGTACTTC
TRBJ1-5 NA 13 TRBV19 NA CASNEQYNQPQHF TGTGCCAGTAATGAACAGTACAATCAGCCCCAGCATTTT
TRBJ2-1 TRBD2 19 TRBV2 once CASSELPVGTSGVNNEQFF TGTGCCAGCAGTGAGCTCCCCGTTGGGACTAGCGGGGTAAACAATGAGCAGTTCTTC
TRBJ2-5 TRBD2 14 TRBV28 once CASRISGSRETQYF TGTGCCAGCAGAATCAGCGGGAGTAGGGAGACCCAGTACTTC
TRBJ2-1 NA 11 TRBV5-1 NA CASSGGTEQFF TGCGCCAGCAGCGGGGGCACAGAGCAGTTCTTC
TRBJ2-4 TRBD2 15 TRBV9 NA CASSGGTSGRDIQYF TGTGCCAGCAGCGGTGGGACTAGCGGGAGAGACATTCAGTACTTC
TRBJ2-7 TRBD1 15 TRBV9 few CASSDSTGGVNAQYF TGTGCCAGCAGCGACTCTACAGGGGGCGTAAATGCGCAGTACTTC
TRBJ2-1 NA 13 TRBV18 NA CASSAEVVNEQFF TGTGCCAGCTCAGCAGAGGTCGTAAATGAGCAGTTCTTC
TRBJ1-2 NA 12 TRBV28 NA CASSSTRYGYTF TGTGCCAGCAGCTCGACTCGCTATGGCTACACCTTC
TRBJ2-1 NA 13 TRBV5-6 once CASSAEAHNEQFF TGTGCCAGCAGCGCCGAAGCCCACAATGAGCAGTTCTTC
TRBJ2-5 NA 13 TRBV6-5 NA CASSVVRRETQYF TGTGCCAGCAGTGTGGTGAGGAGAGAGACCCAGTACTTC
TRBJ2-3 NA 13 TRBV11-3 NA CASSLVLVDTQYF TGTGCCAGCAGCTTAGTTTTAGTAGATACGCAGTATTTT
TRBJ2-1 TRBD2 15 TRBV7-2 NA CASSPTSGIYNEQFF TGTGCCAGCAGCCCAACTAGCGGGATTTACAATGAGCAGTTCTTC
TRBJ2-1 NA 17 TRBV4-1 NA CASSPPGTPSSYNEQFF TGCGCCAGCAGCCCTCCCGGGACACCGAGCTCCTACAATGAGCAGTTCTTC
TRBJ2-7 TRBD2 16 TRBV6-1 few CASSEARGGGSYEQYF TGTGCCAGCAGTGAAGCGCGGGGGGGAGGCTCCTACGAGCAGTACTTC
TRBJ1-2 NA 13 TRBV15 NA CATHDEGGDGYTF TGTGCCACCCACGACGAGGGAGGGGATGGCTACACCTTC
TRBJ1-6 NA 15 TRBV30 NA CAWSYVNGGNSPLHF TGTGCCTGGAGCTACGTAAACGGAGGGAATTCACCCCTCCACTTT
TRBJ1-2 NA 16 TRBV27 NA CASSLGQGVPNYGYTF TGTGCCAGCAGTTTAGGGCAGGGTGTACCTAACTATGGCTACACCTTC
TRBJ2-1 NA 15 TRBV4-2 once CASSQRAEAYNEQFF TGTGCCAGCAGCCAACGGGCGGAGGCTTACAATGAGCAGTTCTTC
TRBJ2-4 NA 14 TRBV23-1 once CAKKTGVAKNIQYF TGCGCCAAAAAGACAGGAGTAGCCAAAAACATTCAGTACTTC